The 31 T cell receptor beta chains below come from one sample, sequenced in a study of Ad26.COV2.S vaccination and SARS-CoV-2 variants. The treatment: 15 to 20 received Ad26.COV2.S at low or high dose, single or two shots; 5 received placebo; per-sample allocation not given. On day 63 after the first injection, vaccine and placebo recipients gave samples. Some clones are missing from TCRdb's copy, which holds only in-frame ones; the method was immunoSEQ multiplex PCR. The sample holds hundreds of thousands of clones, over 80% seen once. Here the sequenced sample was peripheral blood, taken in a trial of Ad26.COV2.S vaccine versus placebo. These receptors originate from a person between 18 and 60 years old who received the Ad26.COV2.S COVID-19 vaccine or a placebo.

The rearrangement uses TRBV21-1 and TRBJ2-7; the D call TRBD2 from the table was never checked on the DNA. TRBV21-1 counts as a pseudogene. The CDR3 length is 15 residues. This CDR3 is CASTQSGGAAYEQYF. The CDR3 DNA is TGTGCCAGCACCCAAAGCGGGGGGGCCGCCTACGAGCAGTACTTC.

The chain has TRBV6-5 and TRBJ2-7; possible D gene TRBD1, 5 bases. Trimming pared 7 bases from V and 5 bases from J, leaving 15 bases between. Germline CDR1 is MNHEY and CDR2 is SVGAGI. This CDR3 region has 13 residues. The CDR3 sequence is CASIRAGSDEQYF. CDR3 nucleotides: TGTGCCAGCATCCGGGCAGGGTCTGACGAGCAGTACTTC.

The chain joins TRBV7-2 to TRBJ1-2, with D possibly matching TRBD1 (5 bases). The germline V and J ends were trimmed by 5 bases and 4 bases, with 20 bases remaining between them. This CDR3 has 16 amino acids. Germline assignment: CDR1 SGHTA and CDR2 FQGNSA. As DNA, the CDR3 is TGTGCCAGCAGCCTCGGCGGTGGGCAGGGTCGCTATGGCTACACCTTC. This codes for CASSLGGGQGRYGYTF.

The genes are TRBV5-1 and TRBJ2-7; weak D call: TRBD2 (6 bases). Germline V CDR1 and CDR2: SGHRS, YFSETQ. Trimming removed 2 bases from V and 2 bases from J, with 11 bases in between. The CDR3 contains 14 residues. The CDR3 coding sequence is TGCGCCAGCAGCTTTCAGGGAGGAACCTACGAGCAGTACTTC. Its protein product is CASSFQGGTYEQYF.

The chain's CDR3 is CASSPGVNTGELFF. In DNA, the CDR3 is TGTGCCAGCAGTCCCGGGGTGAACACCGGGGAGCTGTTTTTT. J is TRBJ2-2 and V is TRBV27; maybe TRBD2 (5 bases). The CDR3 is made up of 14 amino acids. Trimming took off 5 bases at V and 1 base at J, with 8 bases between the two ends. Germline V gives CDR1 MNHEY, CDR2 SMNVEV (reference sequence).

This CDR3 is CASSQDRPGGHETQYF. The CDR3, as DNA: TGCGCCAGCAGCCAAGATCGGCCAGGGGGTCACGAGACCCAGTACTTC. This sequence joins TRBV4-3 and TRBJ2-5; TRBD1 matches 7 bases. In germline, CDR1 is LGHNA, CDR2 YSLEER. The CDR3 runs to 16 residues. The V gene end was trimmed by 0 bases and the J gene end by 5 bases; junction bases not matched to a gene: 9.

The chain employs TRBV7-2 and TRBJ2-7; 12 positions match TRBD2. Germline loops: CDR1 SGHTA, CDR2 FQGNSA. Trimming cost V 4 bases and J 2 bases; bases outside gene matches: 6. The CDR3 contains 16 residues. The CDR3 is CASSWGLAGSPYEQYF. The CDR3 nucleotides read TGTGCCAGCAGCTGGGGACTAGCGGGTTCTCCCTACGAGCAGTACTTC.

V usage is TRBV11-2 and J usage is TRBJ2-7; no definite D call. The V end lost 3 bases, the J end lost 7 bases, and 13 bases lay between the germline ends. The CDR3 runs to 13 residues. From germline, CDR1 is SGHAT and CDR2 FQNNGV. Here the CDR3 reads CASSFSTSNEQYF. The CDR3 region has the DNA TGTGCCAGCAGCTTCTCGACAAGTAATGAGCAGTACTTC. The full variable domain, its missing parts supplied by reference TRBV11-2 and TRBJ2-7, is EAGVAQSPRYKIIEKRQSVAFWCNPISGHATLYWYQQILGQGPKLLIQFQNNGVVDDSQLPKDRFSAERLKGVDSTLKIQPAKLEDSAVYLCASSFSTSNEQYFGPGTRLTVT.

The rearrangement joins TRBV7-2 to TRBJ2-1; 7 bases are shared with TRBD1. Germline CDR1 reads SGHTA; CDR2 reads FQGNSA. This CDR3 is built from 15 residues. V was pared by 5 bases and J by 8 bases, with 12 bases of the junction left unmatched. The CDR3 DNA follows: TGTGCCAGCAGCCTCACCGGGACAGTAAAGGATGAGCAGTTCTTC. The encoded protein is CASSLTGTVKDEQFF. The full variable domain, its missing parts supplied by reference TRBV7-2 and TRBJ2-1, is GAGVSQSPSNKVTEKGKDVELRCDPISGHTALYWYRQSLGQGLEFLIYFQGNSAPDKSGLPSDRFSAERTGGSVSTLTIQRTQQEDSAVYLCASSLTGTVKDEQFFGPGTRLTVL.

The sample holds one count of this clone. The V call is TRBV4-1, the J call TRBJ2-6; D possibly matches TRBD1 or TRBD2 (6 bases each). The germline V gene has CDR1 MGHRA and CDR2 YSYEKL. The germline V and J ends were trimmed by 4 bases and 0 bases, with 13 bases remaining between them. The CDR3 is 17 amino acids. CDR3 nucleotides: TGCGCCAGCAGCCCAGGGGAGACTAGCTCTGGGGCCAACGTCCTGACTTTC. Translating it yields CASSPGETSSGANVLTF.

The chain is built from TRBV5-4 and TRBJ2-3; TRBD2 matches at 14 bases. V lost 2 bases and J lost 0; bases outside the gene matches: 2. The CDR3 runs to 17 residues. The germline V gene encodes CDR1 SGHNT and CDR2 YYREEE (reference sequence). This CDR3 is CASSFGTSGGSTDTQYF. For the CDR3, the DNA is TGTGCCAGCAGCTTCGGGACTAGCGGGGGAAGCACAGATACGCAGTATTTT.

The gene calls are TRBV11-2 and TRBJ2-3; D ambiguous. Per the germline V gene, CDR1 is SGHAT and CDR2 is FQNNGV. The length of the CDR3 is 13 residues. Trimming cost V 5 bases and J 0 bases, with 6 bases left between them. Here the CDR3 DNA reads TGTGCCAGCAGCCCTTCTAGCACAGATACGCAGTATTTT. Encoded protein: CASSPSSTDTQYF.

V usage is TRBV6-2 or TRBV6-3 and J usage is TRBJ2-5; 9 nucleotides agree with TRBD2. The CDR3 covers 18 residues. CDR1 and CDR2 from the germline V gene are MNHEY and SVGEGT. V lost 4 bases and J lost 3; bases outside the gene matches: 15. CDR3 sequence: CASSSQHRRLAEKETQYF. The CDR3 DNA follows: TGTGCCAGCAGTTCCCAGCATCGACGACTAGCGGAGAAAGAGACCCAGTACTTC.

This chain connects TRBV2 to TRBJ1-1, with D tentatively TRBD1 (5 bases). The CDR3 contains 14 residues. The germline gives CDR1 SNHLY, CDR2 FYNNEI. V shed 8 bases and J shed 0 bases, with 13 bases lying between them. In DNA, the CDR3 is TGTGCCAGCGGAAGGGGCTCTGTGAACACTGAAGCTTTCTTT. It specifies CASGRGSVNTEAFF.

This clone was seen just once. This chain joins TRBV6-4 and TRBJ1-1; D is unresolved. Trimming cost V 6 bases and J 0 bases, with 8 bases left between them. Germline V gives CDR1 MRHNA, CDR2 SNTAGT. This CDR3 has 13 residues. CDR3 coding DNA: TGTGCCAGCAGGGCGTTCATGAACACTGAAGCTTTCTTT. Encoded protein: CASRAFMNTEAFF.

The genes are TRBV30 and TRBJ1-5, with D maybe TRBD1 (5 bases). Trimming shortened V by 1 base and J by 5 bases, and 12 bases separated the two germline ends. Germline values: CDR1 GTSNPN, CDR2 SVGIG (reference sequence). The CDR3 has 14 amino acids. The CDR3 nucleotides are TGTGCCTGGAGTGGTCAGGGATTTTATCAGCCCCAGCATTTT. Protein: CAWSGQGFYQPQHF.

The CDR3 nucleotides read TGTGCCAGCTCACTTTCCGGGAACACTGAAGCTTTCTTT. This sequence encodes CASSLSGNTEAFF. This chain connects TRBV18 to TRBJ1-1; D is unresolved. The V gene's germline CDR1 is KGHSH and CDR2 LQKENI. This CDR3 contains 13 residues. V was trimmed by 4 bases and J by 1 base, leaving 7 bases between them.

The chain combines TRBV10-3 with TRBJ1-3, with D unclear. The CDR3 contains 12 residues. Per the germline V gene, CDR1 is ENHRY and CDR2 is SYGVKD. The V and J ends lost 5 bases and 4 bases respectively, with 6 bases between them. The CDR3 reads CAISTDGNTIYF. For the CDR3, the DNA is TGTGCCATCAGTACAGACGGAAACACCATATATTTT.

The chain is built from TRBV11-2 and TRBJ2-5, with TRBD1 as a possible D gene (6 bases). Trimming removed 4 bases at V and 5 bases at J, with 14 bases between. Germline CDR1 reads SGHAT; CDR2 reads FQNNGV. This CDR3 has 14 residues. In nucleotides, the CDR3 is TGTGCCAGCAGCTCAGGACAGACCCAGGAGACCCAGTACTTC. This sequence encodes CASSSGQTQETQYF.

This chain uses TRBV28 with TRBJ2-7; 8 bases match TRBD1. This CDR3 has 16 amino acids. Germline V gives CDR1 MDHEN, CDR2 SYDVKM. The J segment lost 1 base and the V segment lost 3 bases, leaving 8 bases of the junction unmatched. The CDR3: CASSFDDRGRSYEQYF. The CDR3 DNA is TGTGCCAGCAGTTTTGACGACAGGGGAAGATCCTACGAGCAGTACTTC.

This CDR3 reads CATSRAPNRGNQPQHF. CDR3 DNA: TGTGCCACCAGCAGAGCCCCAAACAGGGGGAATCAGCCCCAGCATTTT. This rearrangement joins TRBV15 to TRBJ1-5; 8 bases fit TRBD1. Unmatched junction bases numbered 6, after V lost 1 base and J lost 4 bases. Germline CDR1 and CDR2: LNHNV and YYDKDF (reference sequence). CDR3 size: 16 residues.

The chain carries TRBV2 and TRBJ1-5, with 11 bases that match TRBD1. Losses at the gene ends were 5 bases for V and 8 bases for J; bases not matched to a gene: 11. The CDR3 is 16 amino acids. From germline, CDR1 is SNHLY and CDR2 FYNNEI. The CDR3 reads CASSTWGQGGAEPQHF. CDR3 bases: TGTGCCAGCAGTACCTGGGGACAGGGGGGGGCGGAGCCCCAGCATTTT.

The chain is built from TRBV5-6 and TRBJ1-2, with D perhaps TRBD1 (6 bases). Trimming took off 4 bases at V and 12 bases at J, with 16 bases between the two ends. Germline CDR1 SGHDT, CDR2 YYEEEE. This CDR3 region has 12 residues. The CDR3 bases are TGTGCCAGCAGCCCGCAAGGGGCAGGGGACACCTTC. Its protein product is CASSPQGAGDTF.

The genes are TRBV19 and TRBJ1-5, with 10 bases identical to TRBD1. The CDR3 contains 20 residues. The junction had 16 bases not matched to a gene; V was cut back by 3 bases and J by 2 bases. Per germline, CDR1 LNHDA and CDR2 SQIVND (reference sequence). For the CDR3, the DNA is TGTGCCAGTAGTATCATCACCGGGACAGGGGACTATAACGGCAATCAGCCCCAGCATTTT. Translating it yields CASSIITGTGDYNGNQPQHF.

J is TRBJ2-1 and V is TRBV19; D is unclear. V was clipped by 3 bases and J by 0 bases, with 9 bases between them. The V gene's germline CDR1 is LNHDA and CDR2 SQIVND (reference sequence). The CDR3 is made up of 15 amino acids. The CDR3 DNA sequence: TGTGCCAGTAGTATTTCTTCCTTCTCCTACAATGAGCAGTTCTTC. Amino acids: CASSISSFSYNEQFF.

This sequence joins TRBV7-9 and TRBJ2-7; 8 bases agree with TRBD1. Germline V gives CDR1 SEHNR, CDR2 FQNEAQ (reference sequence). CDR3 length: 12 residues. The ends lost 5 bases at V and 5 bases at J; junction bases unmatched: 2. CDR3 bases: TGTGCCAGCAGCCAGACAGGGGACGAGCAGTACTTC. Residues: CASSQTGDEQYF. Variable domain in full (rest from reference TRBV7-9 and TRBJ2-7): DTGVSQNPRHKITKRGQNVTFRCDPISEHNRLYWYRQTLGQGPEFLTYFQNEAQLEKSRLLSDRFSAERPKGSFSTLEIQRTEQGDSAMYLCASSQTGDEQYFGPGTRLTVT.

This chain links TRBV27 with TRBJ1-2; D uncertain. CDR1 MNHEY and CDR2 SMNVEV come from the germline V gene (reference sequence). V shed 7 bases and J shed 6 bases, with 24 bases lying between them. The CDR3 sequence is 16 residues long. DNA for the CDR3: TGTGCCAGCACCTGGGGAGGGAATGGCTCCCCTCATGGCTACACCTTC. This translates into CASTWGGNGSPHGYTF.

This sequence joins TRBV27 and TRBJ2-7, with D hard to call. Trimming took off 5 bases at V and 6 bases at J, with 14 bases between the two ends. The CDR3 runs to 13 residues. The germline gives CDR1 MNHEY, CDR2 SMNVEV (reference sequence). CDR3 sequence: CASSTRASAEQYF. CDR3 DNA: TGTGCCAGCAGTACCCGGGCTTCGGCCGAGCAGTACTTC.

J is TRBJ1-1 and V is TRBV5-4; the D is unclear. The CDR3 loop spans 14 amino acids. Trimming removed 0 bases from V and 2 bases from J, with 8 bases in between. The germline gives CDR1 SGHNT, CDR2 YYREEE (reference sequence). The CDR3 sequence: CASSLGETNTEAFF. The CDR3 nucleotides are TGTGCCAGCAGCTTGGGGGAAACCAACACTGAAGCTTTCTTT.

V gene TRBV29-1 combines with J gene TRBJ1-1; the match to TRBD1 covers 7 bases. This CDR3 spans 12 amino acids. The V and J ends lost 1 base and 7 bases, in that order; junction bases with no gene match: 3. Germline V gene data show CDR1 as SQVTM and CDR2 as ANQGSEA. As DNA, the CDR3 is TGCAGCGTTGAAGCAGGGGGTATTGAAGCTTTCTTT. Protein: CSVEAGGIEAFF.

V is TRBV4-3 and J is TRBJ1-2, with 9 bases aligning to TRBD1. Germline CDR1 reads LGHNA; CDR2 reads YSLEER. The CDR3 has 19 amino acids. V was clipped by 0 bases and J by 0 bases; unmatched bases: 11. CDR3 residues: CASSQDRNLGQGTNYGYTF. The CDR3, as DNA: TGCGCCAGCAGCCAAGACCGAAACCTGGGACAGGGAACTAACTATGGCTACACCTTC.